Given below is one TCR beta chain in context. Its antigen is currently unknown. Per germline, CDR1 ENHRY and CDR2 SYGVKD. The CDR3 has 12 amino acids. Trimming removed 5 bases at V and 6 bases at J, with 10 bases between. cDNA synthesis used the whole RNA isolate, giving expressed TCRB sequences. The table came from immunoSEQ multiplex PCR; TCRdb's copy has only in-frame clones and leaves some out. The data contain 150,000 to 200,000 clones, over 7.5% of them singletons. These data come from a study of beta chain features in type 1 diabetes. General observations from the study: A pattern of fewer insertions and more deletions at VDJ junctions was seen in type 1 diabetes patients. Type 1 diabetes patients had moderately but significantly shorter TCRB CDR3s in all four CD4+ subsets.

The sequencing input was central memory CD4+ T cells from blood. The chain uses TRBV10-3 and TRBJ1-1; D is perhaps TRBD1 (6 bases). The sequence was collected from a woman under 30 in good health. This CDR3 is CAISPQGSEAFF. In DNA form, the CDR3 reads TGTGCCATCAGTCCCCAGGGGTCTGAAGCTTTCTTT.